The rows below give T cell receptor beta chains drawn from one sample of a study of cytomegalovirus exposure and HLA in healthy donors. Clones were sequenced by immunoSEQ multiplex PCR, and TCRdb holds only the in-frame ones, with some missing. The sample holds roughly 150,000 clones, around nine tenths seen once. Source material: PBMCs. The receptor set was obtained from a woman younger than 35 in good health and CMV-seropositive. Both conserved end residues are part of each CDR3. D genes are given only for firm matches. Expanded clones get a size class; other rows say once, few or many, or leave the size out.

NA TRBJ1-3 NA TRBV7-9 CASSARQAGNTIYF TGTGCCAGCAGCGCCCGACAGGCGGGAAACACCATATATTTT
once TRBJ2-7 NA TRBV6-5 CASSSRTTGSYEQYF TGTGCCAGCAGTTCCCGGACTACCGGCTCCTACGAGCAGTACTTC
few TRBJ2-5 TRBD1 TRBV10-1 CASSKGQGETQYF TGCGCCAGCAGTAAGGGACAGGGCGAGACCCAGTACTTC
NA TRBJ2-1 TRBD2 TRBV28 CASSLRLAVNEQFF TGTGCCAGCAGTCTCCGACTAGCGGTCAATGAGCAGTTCTTC
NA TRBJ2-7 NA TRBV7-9 CASSLVIESSEQYF TGTGCCAGCAGCTTAGTAATTGAGAGTAGCGAGCAGTACTTC
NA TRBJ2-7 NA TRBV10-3 CAISKTDDHYEQYF TGTGCCATCAGTAAGACTGATGATCACTACGAGCAGTACTTC
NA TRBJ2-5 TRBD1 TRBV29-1 CSALGTGEETQYF TGCAGCGCCCTGGGGACAGGGGAAGAGACCCAGTACTTC
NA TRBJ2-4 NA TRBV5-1 CASSSGQSVINIQYF TGCGCCAGCAGTTCTGGACAGTCGGTGATCAACATTCAGTACTTC
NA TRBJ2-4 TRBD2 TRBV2 CASSGGLALAKNIQYF TGTGCCAGCAGTGGGGGACTAGCCCTAGCCAAAAACATTCAGTACTTC
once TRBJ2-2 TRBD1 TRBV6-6 CASSRDRDTGELFF TGTGCCAGCAGTCGGGACAGGGACACCGGGGAGCTGTTTTTT
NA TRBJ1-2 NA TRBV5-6 CASTRGANYGYTF TGTGCCAGCACCCGGGGAGCTAACTATGGCTACACCTTC
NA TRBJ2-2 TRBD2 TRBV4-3 CASSHWTSGRATNTGELFF TGCGCCAGCAGCCATTGGACTAGCGGGAGGGCCACGAACACCGGGGAGCTGTTTTTT
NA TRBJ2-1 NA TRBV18 CASSPLWTNNEQFF TGTGCCAGCTCACCACTTTGGACTAACAATGAGCAGTTCTTC
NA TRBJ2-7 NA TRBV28 CASSFLWTVGSYEQYF TGTGCCAGCAGTTTCCTCTGGACAGTCGGCTCCTACGAGCAGTACTTC
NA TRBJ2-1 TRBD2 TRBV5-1 CASSLGSGEQFF TGCGCCAGCAGCTTGGGTAGCGGGGAGCAGTTCTTC